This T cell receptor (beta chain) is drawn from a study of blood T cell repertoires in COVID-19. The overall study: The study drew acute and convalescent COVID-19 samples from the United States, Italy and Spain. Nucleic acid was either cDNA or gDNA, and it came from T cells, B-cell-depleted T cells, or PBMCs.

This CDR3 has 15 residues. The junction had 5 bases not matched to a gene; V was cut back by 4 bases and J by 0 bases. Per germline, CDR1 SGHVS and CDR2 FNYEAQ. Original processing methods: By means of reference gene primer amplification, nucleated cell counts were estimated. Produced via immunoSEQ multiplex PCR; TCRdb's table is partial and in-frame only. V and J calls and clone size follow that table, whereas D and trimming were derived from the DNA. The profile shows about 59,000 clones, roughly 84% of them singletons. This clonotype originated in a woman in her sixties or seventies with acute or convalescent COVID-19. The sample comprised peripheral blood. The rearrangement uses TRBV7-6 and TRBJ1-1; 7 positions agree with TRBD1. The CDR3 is CASSSSGQLNTEAFF. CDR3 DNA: TGTGCCAGCAGCTCCTCGGGACAGCTGAACACTGAAGCTTTCTTT.